This is a list of T cell receptor beta chains from one sample in a study of T cells in Graves' hyperthyroidism and ophthalmopathy. TCRdb passed the multiplex PCR reads through MiXCR, listing each CDR3 protein once. The sample includes a few hundred thousand distinct CDR3 sequences, about 12% of them seen just once. Sequenced input: blood. The receptors derive from a woman aged 18-35 years with Graves' hyperthyroidism. Each CDR3 is given with its conserved first and last residue. The D gene is left open where the match is weak. The size of a clone is reported for some rows only, either as once, few or many, or as a class for expanded clones.

d_gene | abundance | j_gene | v_gene | CDR3aa | CDR3nt
TRBD1 | - | TRBJ1-2 | TRBV19 | CASSIVTDRGKSYTF | TGTGCCAGTAGTATCGTTACGGACAGGGGGAAGAGCTACACCTTC
- | many | TRBJ1-2 | TRBV18 | CASSRPGQRGVSYGYTF | TGTGCCAGCTCACGTCCGGGCCAGAGAGGGGTATCCTATGGCTACACCTTC
- | - | TRBJ2-5 | TRBV28 | CASSLWGRAEETQYF | TGTGCCAGCAGTTTATGGGGCAGGGCGGAAGAGACCCAGTACTTC
- | many | TRBJ2-7 | TRBV7-9 | CASSVGGTSYEQYF | TGTGCCAGCAGCGTAGGGGGGACTTCTTACGAGCAGTACTTC
- | many | TRBJ1-3 | TRBV28 | CASNEWGQGITIYF | TGTGCCAGCAACGAATGGGGTCAAGGGATCACCATATATTTT
TRBD2 | - | TRBJ2-3 | TRBV4-1 | CASSQDPTGTTTDTQYF | TGCGCCAGCAGCCAAGACCCAACCGGGACTACAACAGATACGCAGTATTTT
- | - | TRBJ1-6 | TRBV18 | CASSNRVGLNSPLHF | TGTGCCAGCTCCAACAGGGTCGGATTGAATTCACCCCTCCACTTT
TRBD1 | few | TRBJ2-1 | TRBV19 | CASRPGQLSNEQFF | TGTGCCAGCAGACCGGGACAGTTATCTAATGAGCAGTTCTTC
TRBD1 | few | TRBJ1-5 | TRBV4-1 | CASSRTGEGNQPQHF | TGCGCCAGCAGCCGTACAGGGGAGGGCAATCAGCCCCAGCATTTT
- | few | TRBJ2-1 | TRBV19 | CASSIYQGGDPTEQFF | TGTGCCAGTAGTATCTATCAGGGTGGCGACCCTACTGAGCAGTTCTTC
TRBD1 | few | TRBJ2-2 | TRBV29-1 | CSASPGTVANTGELFF | TGCAGCGCCAGCCCCGGGACAGTAGCGAACACCGGGGAGCTGTTTTTT
- | many | TRBJ1-5 | TRBV28 | CASSFDDRLNQPQHF | TGTGCCAGCAGTTTTGATGACCGCCTCAATCAGCCCCAGCATTTT
- | - | TRBJ1-2 | TRBV28 | CASRPAPTVSKGDGYTF | TGTGCCAGCAGACCGGCGCCGACAGTCTCAAAGGGCGATGGCTACACCTTC
- | few | TRBJ2-3 | TRBV12-3/TRBV12-4 | CATNKGVTDTQYF | TGTGCCACCAATAAGGGGGTCACAGATACGCAGTATTTT
TRBD1 | many | TRBJ2-2 | TRBV7-8 | CASSLGGTGPSTGELFF | TGTGCCAGCAGCTTAGGCGGGACAGGCCCGAGCACCGGGGAGCTGTTTTTT
- | - | TRBJ2-5 | TRBV10-2 | CASSESQTQYF | TGCGCCAGCAGTGAGAGTCAAACCCAGTACTTC
TRBD2 | many | TRBJ2-1 | TRBV20-1 | CSASMYSGSGDEQFF | TGCAGTGCTAGCATGTATAGCGGGAGCGGCGATGAGCAGTTCTTC
- | many | TRBJ1-4 | TRBV12-3/TRBV12-4 | CASSFGENEKLFF | TGTGCCAGCAGTTTTGGGGAGAATGAAAAACTGTTTTTT
- | many | TRBJ1-1 | TRBV18 | CASSPQRESTNTEAFF | TGTGCCAGCTCACCTCAGAGGGAGTCGACGAACACTGAAGCTTTCTTT
TRBD2 | many | TRBJ2-5 | TRBV5-1 | CASSLRVAGTPSQETQYF | TGCGCCAGCAGCTTGAGGGTAGCGGGGACCCCCTCACAAGAGACCCAGTACTTC
- | few | TRBJ2-7 | TRBV6-1 | CASRRDGNYEQYF | TGTGCCAGCAGACGGGACGGTAACTACGAGCAGTACTTC
TRBD1 | many | TRBJ2-5 | TRBV24-1 | CATSDRTGGAETQYF | TGTGCCACCAGTGATCGAACAGGGGGCGCGGAGACCCAGTACTTC
TRBD2 | many | TRBJ2-1 | TRBV5-6 | CASSLAGVSYNEQFF | TGTGCCAGCAGTCTAGCGGGAGTATCCTACAATGAGCAGTTCTTC
- | many | TRBJ1-1 | TRBV15 | CATSRGLEGRANTEAFF | TGTGCCACCAGCAGAGGACTTGAGGGGCGAGCGAACACTGAAGCTTTCTTT
- | - | TRBJ2-7 | TRBV5-5 | CASSLPHTYVQYF | TGTGCCAGCAGCTTGCCACATACCTACGTGCAGTACTTC
- | many | TRBJ2-3 | TRBV7-8 | CASSQSGLSTDTQYF | TGTGCCAGCAGCCAAAGCGGACTAAGCACAGATACGCAGTATTTT
TRBD2 | few | TRBJ2-3 | TRBV10-3 | CAISALAAASTDTQYF | TGTGCCATCAGTGCACTAGCGGCTGCTAGCACAGATACGCAGTATTTT
- | - | TRBJ1-4 | TRBV9 | CASSSRKWAEAEKLFF | TGTGCCAGCAGCTCCAGAAAGTGGGCCGAGGCGGAAAAACTGTTTTTT
- | many | TRBJ2-6 | TRBV27 | CASSLRAGANVLTF | TGTGCCAGCAGTTTAAGAGCTGGGGCCAACGTCCTGACTTTC
TRBD2 | once | TRBJ2-1 | TRBV7-2 | CASGIAGGIEQFF | TGTGCCAGCGGTATAGCGGGAGGTATTGAGCAGTTCTTC
TRBD2 | many | TRBJ2-1 | TRBV29-1 | CSVQEWGTSGGAGGEQFF | TGCAGCGTTCAGGAATGGGGGACTAGCGGGGGGGCCGGCGGTGAGCAGTTCTTC
TRBD1 | - | TRBJ1-2 | TRBV28 | CASSLSGGAGTGTNYGYTF | TGTGCCAGCAGTTTGTCGGGGGGGGCCGGGACAGGGACTAACTATGGCTACACCTTC
- | - | TRBJ1-5 | TRBV7-2 | CASSPRGGFRGNQPQHF | TGTGCCAGCAGCCCTAGGGGGGGGTTTAGGGGCAATCAGCCCCAGCATTTT
TRBD1 | many | TRBJ1-3 | TRBV7-9 | CASSPGDRALPWALGNTIYF | TGTGCCAGCAGCCCAGGTGACAGGGCTCTCCCGTGGGCCCTTGGAAACACCATATATTTT
- | - | TRBJ1-1 | TRBV10-3 | CAITNTNRAAEAFF | TGTGCCATCACAAACACAAACAGGGCCGCTGAAGCTTTCTTT
TRBD1 | few | TRBJ2-1 | TRBV9 | CASSVTRDRGNNEQFF | TGTGCCAGCAGCGTCACGAGGGACAGGGGAAACAATGAGCAGTTCTTC
TRBD1 | many | TRBJ1-6 | TRBV28 | CASSFGTGNSPLHF | TGTGCCAGCAGTTTTGGGACAGGGAATTCACCCCTCCACTTT
- | many | TRBJ2-7 | TRBV6-2/TRBV6-3 | CASSPKGLPDYEQYF | TGTGCCAGCAGTCCCAAAGGACTCCCTGACTACGAGCAGTACTTC
- | many | TRBJ1-5 | TRBV12-3/TRBV12-4 | CASSPKGERESQPQHF | TGTGCCAGCAGTCCAAAGGGGGAACGGGAGAGTCAGCCCCAGCATTTT
- | few | TRBJ1-4 | TRBV29-1 | CSVVWEEAGYNEKLFF | TGCAGCGTTGTTTGGGAAGAGGCGGGATACAATGAAAAACTGTTTTTT
- | - | TRBJ2-5 | TRBV11-3 | CASSLTGEETQYF | TGTGCCAGCAGCTTAACAGGCGAAGAGACCCAGTACTTC
TRBD2 | many | TRBJ2-1 | TRBV7-9 | CASSLEGTSGRNEQFF | TGTGCCAGCAGCTTAGAGGGGACTAGCGGGAGGAATGAGCAGTTCTTC
- | many | TRBJ1-1 | TRBV28 | CASRYLSGWANTEAFF | TGTGCCAGCAGATATTTGAGCGGTTGGGCGAACACTGAAGCTTTCTTT
- | many | TRBJ2-1 | TRBV27 | CASSLPTGAAYNEQFF | TGTGCCAGCAGTCTACCAACCGGGGCGGCCTACAATGAGCAGTTCTTC
TRBD2 | few | TRBJ2-2 | TRBV10-3 | CAISASGRNSNTGELFF | TGTGCCATCAGTGCTAGCGGGAGGAACTCGAACACCGGGGAGCTGTTTTTT
- | few | TRBJ1-6 | TRBV27 | CASSQGHSPLHF | TGTGCCAGCAGCCAGGGACACTCACCCCTCCACTTT
- | few | TRBJ2-7 | TRBV9 | CASSPGLVSSYEQYF | TGTGCCAGCAGCCCCGGACTGGTAAGCTCCTACGAGCAGTACTTC
- | few | TRBJ2-5 | TRBV15 | CATSRERVPRETQYF | TGTGCCACCAGCAGAGAGCGGGTCCCGCGGGAGACCCAGTACTTC
- | many | TRBJ2-7 | TRBV7-9 | CASSDEGPYEQYF | TGTGCCAGCAGCGACGAGGGGCCCTACGAGCAGTACTTC